A single sample gave rise to the 14 T cell receptor beta chains below, sequenced in a study of molecular identifiers for immune sequencing clone quantification. TCRdb analysed the PCR reads with MiXCR anew, one entry per CDR3 protein. The sample records over 85,000 distinct CDR3 sequences, more than 20% being singletons. The specimen was naive CD8+ T cells from blood, with Jurkat cell RNA spiked in. The sample's subset: FACS-sorted CD8+CD4-CCR7+CD45RA+ naive T cells. The receptors were gathered from a human donor in good health. Some libraries in this study had Jurkat cell RNA spiked in.

Only a few counts were recorded for this clonotype. The chain uses TRBV6-1 and TRBJ2-1, with D possibly matching TRBD2 (5 bases). The CDR3 has 15 amino acids. Deletions cut 7 bases from V and 0 bases from J, with 13 bases between. The germline V gene encodes CDR1 MNHNS and CDR2 SASEGT. The CDR3 DNA is TGTGCCAGCAATGAGGGCCTCATCTCCTACAATGAGCAGTTCTTC. Its translation: CASNEGLISYNEQFF.

There are many counts of this clonotype. The chain links TRBV9 to TRBJ1-5; D gene unclear. Germline CDR1 and CDR2: SGDLS and YYNGEE. The CDR3 consists of 15 residues. The ends were cut back, 0 bases at V and 3 bases at J, with 10 bases in the middle. The CDR3 DNA reads as TGTGCCAGCAGCGTAGGGCGACACGCCAATCAGCCCCAGCATTTT. Translating it yields CASSVGRHANQPQHF.

For this clonotype: Its ends do not fully match the called genes, so a read error is possible. The V gene is TRBV29-1, the J gene TRBJ1-1; TRBD1 matches at 9 bases. Per the germline V gene, CDR1 is SQVTM and CDR2 is ANQGSEA. The CDR3 spans 11 residues. The CDR3 loop reads CRGTGGTAAFF. The DNA of the CDR3 is TGCCGCGGTACAGGGGGCACTGCAGCTTTCTTT.

Of note for this clonotype: A much more abundant neighbour one base away suggests this may be a read error. The V gene is TRBV4-1, the J gene TRBJ2-2; D is unresolved. Germline V CDR1 and CDR2: MGHRA, YSYEKL. The CDR3 has 16 amino acids. With 0 bases removed from V and 3 bases from J, the gap between germline ends came to 11 bases. DNA of the CDR3: TGCGCCAGCAGCCAAGAAGGCAGAGCGCACACCGGGGAGCTGTTTTTT. Translated: CASSQEGRAHTGELFF.

This clonotype came up a few times. The rearrangement links TRBV3-1 to TRBJ2-7, with 7 bases matching TRBD1. The CDR3 runs 15 residues. V dropped 4 bases and J dropped 0; count of bases not matched to a gene: 6. Per the germline V gene, CDR1 is LGHDT and CDR2 is YNNKEL (reference sequence). CDR3 loop: CASSPQDRSSYEQYF. CDR3 bases: TGTGCCAGCAGCCCCCAGGACAGGAGCTCCTACGAGCAGTACTTC.

This clonotype was observed at least ten times. The chain links TRBV2 to TRBJ1-1; a weak D match, TRBD1 (6 bases). There are 15 residues in the CDR3. Germline V gene sequence: CDR1 SNHLY, CDR2 FYNNEI. Between the trimmed V and J ends, which lost 3 bases and 4 bases, there was a span of 15 bases. CDR3 bases: TGTGCCAGCAGTGACAGGGGTTTCTCTATCACTGAAGCTTTCTTT. Translated, it gives CASSDRGFSITEAFF.

This clonotype was seen ten or more times. CDR3 DNA: TGTGCCAGCGGCATCGACAGCTACAATGAGCAGTTCTTC. Its protein product is CASGIDSYNEQFF. This chain connects TRBV7-3 to TRBJ2-1; D is possibly TRBD1 (5 bases). This CDR3 comprises 13 residues. V was pared by 8 bases and J by 3 bases, with 11 bases between. Germline CDR1 and CDR2: SGHTA and FQGTGA.

This clonotype has ten or more counts. The V gene is TRBV4-1, the J gene TRBJ2-7; TRBD2 matches at 14 bases. The germline gives CDR1 MGHRA, CDR2 YSYEKL. The CDR3 contains 15 residues. J was trimmed by 5 bases and V by 4 bases; bases with no gene match: 4. Written as DNA, the CDR3 is TGCGCCAGCAGCCTCAAGACTAGCGGGAGGGACGAGCAGTACTTC. This sequence encodes CASSLKTSGRDEQYF.

This clonotype came up a few times. This chain joins TRBV6-1 and TRBJ1-4, with D possibly TRBD1 on 6 matching bases. V shed 2 bases and J shed 0 bases, with 13 bases lying between them. The CDR3 sequence is 17 residues long. Germline V CDR1 and CDR2: MNHNS, SASEGT. The CDR3 loop reads CASSEWRGAATNEKLFF. The CDR3, as DNA: TGTGCCAGCAGTGAATGGAGGGGGGCCGCAACTAATGAAAAACTGTTTTTT.

There are a few counts of this clonotype. The chain uses TRBV28 and TRBJ2-7; D call uncertain. Germline CDR1 is MDHEN and CDR2 is SYDVKM. The CDR3 spans 14 residues. Trimming cost V 4 bases and J 1 base, with 11 bases left between them. The CDR3 region has the DNA TGTGCCAGCAGTTCCCGGACCCTTTCCTACGAGCAGTACTTC. As protein: CASSSRTLSYEQYF.

The chain's CDR3 is CSLPGTSGSYEQYF. As DNA, the CDR3 is TGCAGTTTACCAGGGACTAGCGGTAGTTACGAGCAGTACTTC. The V and J genes are TRBV20-1 and TRBJ2-7; 11 bases match TRBD2. CDR1 DFQATT and CDR2 SNEGSKA come from the germline V gene (reference sequence). This CDR3 comprises 14 residues. Trimming removed 8 bases from V and 4 bases from J; junction bases left unmatched: 10.

At least ten counts were recorded for this clonotype. The chain is built from TRBV15 and TRBJ2-3; D unclear. The CDR3 loop spans 13 amino acids. Germline lookup yields CDR1 LNHNV and CDR2 YYDKDF (reference sequence). The ends were cut back, 1 base at V and 3 bases at J, with 5 bases in the middle. The CDR3 sequence: CATSRVGTDTQYF. For the CDR3, the DNA is TGTGCCACCAGCAGAGTAGGTACAGATACGCAGTATTTT.

Points on this clonotype: A much larger clone lies a single base off, so this may be a read error. The chain combines TRBV5-1 with TRBJ1-5; D remains unclear. The V gene's germline CDR1 is SGHRS and CDR2 YFSETQ. This CDR3 has 18 amino acids. Deletions cut 0 bases from V and 0 bases from J, with 16 bases between. CDR3 sequence (DNA): TGCGCCAGCAGCTTGGTACCCCGGGCCTACCATAGCAATCAGCCCCAGCATTTT. It encodes CASSLVPRAYHSNQPQHF.

This clonotype was recorded a few times. This chain joins TRBV30 and TRBJ2-1; 10 bases map to TRBD1. CDR3 length: 11 residues. The V gene's germline CDR1 is GTSNPN and CDR2 SVGIG (reference sequence). V shed 5 bases, J shed 8 bases, and the junction held 0 bases outside the gene matches. CDR3 protein: CAWGQGDEQFF. CDR3 DNA sequence: TGTGCCTGGGGACAGGGGGATGAGCAGTTCTTC.